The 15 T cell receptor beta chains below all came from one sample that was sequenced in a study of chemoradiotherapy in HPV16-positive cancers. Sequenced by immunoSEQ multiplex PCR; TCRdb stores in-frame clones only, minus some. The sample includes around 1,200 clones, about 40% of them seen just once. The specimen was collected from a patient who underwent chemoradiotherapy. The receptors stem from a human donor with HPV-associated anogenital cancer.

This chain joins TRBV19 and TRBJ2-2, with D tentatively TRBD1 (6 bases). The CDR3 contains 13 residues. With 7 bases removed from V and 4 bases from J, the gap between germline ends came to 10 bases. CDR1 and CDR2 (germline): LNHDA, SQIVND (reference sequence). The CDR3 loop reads CASTGAGTGELFF. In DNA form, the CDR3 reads TGTGCCAGTACAGGGGCGGGCACCGGGGAGCTGTTTTTT.

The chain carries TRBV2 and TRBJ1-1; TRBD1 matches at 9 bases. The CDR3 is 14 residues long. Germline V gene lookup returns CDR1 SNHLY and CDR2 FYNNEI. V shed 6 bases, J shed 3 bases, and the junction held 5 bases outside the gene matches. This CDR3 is CASRDRGFYTEAFF. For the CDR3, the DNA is TGTGCCAGCAGGGACAGGGGTTTTTACACTGAAGCTTTCTTT.

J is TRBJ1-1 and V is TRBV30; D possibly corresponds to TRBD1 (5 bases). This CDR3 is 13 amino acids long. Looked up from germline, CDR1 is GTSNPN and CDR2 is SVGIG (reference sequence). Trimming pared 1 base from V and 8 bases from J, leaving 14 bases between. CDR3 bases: TGTGCCTGGAGTGGGGCCGGGACCGTGGAAGCTTTCTTT. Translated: CAWSGAGTVEAFF.

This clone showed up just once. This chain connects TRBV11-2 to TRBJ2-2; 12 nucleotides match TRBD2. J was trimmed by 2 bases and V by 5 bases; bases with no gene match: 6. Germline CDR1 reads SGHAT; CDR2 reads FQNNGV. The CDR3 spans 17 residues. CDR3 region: CASSPQTSGGNTGELFF. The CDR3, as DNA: TGTGCCAGCAGCCCCCAGACTAGCGGGGGTAACACCGGGGAGCTGTTTTTT.

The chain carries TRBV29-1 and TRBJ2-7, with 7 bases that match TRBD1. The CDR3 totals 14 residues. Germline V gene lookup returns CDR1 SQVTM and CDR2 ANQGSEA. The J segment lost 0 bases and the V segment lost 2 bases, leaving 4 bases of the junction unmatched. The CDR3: CSVESGQSSYEQYF. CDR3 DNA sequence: TGCAGCGTTGAATCGGGACAGAGCTCCTACGAGCAGTACTTC.

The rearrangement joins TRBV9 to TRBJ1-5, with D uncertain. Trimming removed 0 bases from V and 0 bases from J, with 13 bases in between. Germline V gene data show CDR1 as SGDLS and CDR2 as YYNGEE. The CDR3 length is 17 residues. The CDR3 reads CASSVGEFPNSNQPQHF. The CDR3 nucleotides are TGTGCCAGCAGCGTAGGAGAGTTCCCGAATAGCAATCAGCCCCAGCATTTT.

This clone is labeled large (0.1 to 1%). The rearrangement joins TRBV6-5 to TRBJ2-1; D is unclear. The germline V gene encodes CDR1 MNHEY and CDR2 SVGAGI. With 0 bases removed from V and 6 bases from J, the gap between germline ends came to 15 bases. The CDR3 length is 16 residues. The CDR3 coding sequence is TGTGCCAGCAGTTACTCCCCCCGGACCGTAGGCAATGAGCAGTTCTTC. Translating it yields CASSYSPRTVGNEQFF.

CDR3 sequence: CSARQVGEQYF. The CDR3 DNA follows: TGCAGTGCTAGACAGGTCGGCGAGCAGTACTTC. The genes are TRBV20-1 and TRBJ2-7, with D unclear. Germline V gives CDR1 DFQATT, CDR2 SNEGSKA (reference sequence). The V end lost 2 bases, the J end lost 6 bases, and 8 bases lay between the germline ends. The CDR3 consists of 11 residues.

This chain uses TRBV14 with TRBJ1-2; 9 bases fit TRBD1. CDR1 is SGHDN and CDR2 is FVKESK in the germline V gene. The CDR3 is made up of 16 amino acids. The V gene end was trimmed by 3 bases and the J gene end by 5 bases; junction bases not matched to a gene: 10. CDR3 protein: CASSHERGQGMYGYTF. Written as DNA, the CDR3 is TGTGCCAGCAGCCACGAACGGGGACAGGGCATGTATGGCTACACCTTC.

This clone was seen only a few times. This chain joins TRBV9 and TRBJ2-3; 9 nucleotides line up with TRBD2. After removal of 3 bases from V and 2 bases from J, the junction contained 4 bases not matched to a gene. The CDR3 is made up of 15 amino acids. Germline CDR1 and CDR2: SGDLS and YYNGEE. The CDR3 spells CASSERLAATDTQYF. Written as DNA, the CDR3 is TGTGCCAGCAGCGAGAGACTAGCGGCCACAGATACGCAGTATTTT.

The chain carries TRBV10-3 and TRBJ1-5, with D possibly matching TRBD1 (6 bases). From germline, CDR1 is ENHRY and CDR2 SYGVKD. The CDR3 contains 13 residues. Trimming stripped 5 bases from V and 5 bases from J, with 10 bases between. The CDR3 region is CAISLGGYQPQHF. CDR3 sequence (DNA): TGTGCCATCAGTTTAGGGGGTTATCAGCCCCAGCATTTT.

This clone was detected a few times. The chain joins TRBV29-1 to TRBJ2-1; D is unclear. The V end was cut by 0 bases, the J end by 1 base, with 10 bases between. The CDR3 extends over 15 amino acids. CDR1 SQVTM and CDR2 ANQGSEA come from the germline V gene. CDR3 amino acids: CSVEEGSISYNEQFF. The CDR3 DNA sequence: TGCAGCGTTGAAGAAGGCAGCATATCCTACAATGAGCAGTTCTTC.

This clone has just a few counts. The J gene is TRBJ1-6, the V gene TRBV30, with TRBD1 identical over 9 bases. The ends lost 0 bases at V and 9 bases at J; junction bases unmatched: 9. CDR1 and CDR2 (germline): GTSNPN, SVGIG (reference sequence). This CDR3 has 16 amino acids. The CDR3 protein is CAWSVPGQGIGSPLHF. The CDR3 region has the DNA TGTGCCTGGAGTGTACCGGGACAGGGCATAGGTTCACCCCTCCACTTT.

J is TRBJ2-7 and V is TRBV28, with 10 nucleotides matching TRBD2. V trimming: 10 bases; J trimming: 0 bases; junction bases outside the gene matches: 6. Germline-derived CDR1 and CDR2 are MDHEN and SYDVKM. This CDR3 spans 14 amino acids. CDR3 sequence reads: CATEREGNSYEQYF. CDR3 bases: TGTGCCACCGAGCGGGAGGGAAACTCCTACGAGCAGTACTTC.

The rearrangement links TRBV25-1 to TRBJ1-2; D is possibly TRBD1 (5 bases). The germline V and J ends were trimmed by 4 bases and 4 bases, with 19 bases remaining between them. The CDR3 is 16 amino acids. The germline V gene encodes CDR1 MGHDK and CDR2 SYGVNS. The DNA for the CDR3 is TGTGCCAGCAGTGGACCCCCGGCGATGGGGCTCTATGGCTACACCTTC. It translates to CASSGPPAMGLYGYTF.